Listed here is a single T cell receptor (beta chain). Antigen specificity is unknown. Some clones are missing from TCRdb's copy, which holds only in-frame ones; the method was immunoSEQ multiplex PCR. The data contain around 370,000 clones, approximately 90% of them seen just once; the ten biggest clones take up under 4%. This record comes from a study of Ad26.COV2.S vaccination and SARS-CoV-2 variants. General study points: Placebo recipients had lower spike-specific TCR breadth than vaccine recipients. Non-spike TCR breadth did not differ much between vaccine and placebo recipients.

The CDR3 contains 13 residues. Germline V lookup: CDR1 LNHDA, CDR2 SQIVND (reference sequence). V dropped 5 bases and J dropped 2 bases, with 10 bases sitting between them. The sequence was collected from a human donor who had recovered from COVID-19. The material was peripheral blood, obtained after recovery from COVID-19. The rearrangement links TRBV19 to TRBJ2-7; TRBD1 or TRBD2 may be the D gene (5 bases each). The CDR3: CASSRGGTYEQYF. CDR3 coding DNA: TGTGCCAGTAGTCGGGGCGGAACCTACGAGCAGTACTTC. The entire variable domain, with the rest obtained from reference TRBV19 and TRBJ2-7, is as follows: DGGITQSPKYLFRKEGQNVTLSCEQNLNHDAMYWYRQDPGQGLRLIYYSQIVNDFQKGDIAEGYSVSREKKESFPLTVTSAQKNPTAFYLCASSRGGTYEQYFGPGTRLTVT.